This T cell receptor (beta chain) was sequenced for a study of T cell responses to AZD1222 COVID-19 vaccine. Findings and limits, study-wide: Repertoire sampling happened only post peak T cell response. Unmutated variant regions are reportedly the target of nearly half of TCRs that are spike-specific.

In regard to this clone: Its antigen is not identified.

Sequenced by immunoSEQ multiplex PCR; TCRdb stores in-frame clones only, minus some. The data hold 250,000 to 300,000 clones, with approximately 94% observed a single time. The input for sequencing was peripheral blood, taken 28 days after the second AZD1222 dose. The sequence came from an adult who received the AZD1222 COVID-19 vaccine.

Here the CDR3 reads CGGSLSSYEQYF. The CDR3 nucleotides read TGTGGGGGGTCGCTATCTTCCTACGAGCAGTACTTC. V gene TRBV2 combines with J gene TRBJ2-7; D may be TRBD1 or TRBD2 (5 bases each). CDR1 is SNHLY, CDR2 FYNNEI, per germline. This CDR3 comprises 12 residues.